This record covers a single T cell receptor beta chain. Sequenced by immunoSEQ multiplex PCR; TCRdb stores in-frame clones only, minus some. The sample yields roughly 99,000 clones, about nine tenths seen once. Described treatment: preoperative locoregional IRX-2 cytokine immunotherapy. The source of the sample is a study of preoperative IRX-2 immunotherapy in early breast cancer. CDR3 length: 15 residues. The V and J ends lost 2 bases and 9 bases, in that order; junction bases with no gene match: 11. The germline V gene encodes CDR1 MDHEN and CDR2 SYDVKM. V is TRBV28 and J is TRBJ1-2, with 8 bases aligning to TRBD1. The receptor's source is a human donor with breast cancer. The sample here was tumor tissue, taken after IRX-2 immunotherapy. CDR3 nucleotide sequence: TGTGCCAGCAGTTTAACTGGACAGGGCTATTTTCGCTACACCTTC. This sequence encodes CASSLTGQGYFRYTF.